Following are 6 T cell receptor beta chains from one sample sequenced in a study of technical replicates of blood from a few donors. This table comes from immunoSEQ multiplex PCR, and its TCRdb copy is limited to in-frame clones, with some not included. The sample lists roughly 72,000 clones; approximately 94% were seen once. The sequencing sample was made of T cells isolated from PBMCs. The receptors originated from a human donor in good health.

The CDR3 DNA reads as TGTGCCAGCAGCCAAGCCCCGGGACTAGCGGGATTTGATATGAACTACAATGAGCAGTTCTTC. Its protein is CASSQAPGLAGFDMNYNEQFF. The genes are TRBV4-2 and TRBJ2-1; 13 positions match TRBD2. The CDR3 spans 21 residues. V was pared by 1 base and J by 3 bases, with 15 bases of the junction left unmatched. Germline CDR1 reads LGHNA; CDR2 reads YNFKEQ.

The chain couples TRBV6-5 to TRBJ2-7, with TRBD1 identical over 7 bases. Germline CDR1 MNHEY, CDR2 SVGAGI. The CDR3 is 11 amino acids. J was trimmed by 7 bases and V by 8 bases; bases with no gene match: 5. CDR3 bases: TGTGCCAGCGTACAGGGGATTGAGCAGTACTTC. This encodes CASVQGIEQYF.

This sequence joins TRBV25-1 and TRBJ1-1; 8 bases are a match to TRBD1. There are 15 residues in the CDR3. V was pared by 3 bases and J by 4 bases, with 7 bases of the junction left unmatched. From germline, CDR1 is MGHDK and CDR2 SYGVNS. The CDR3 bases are TGTGCCAGCAGTGAGACAGGGGCAATGGGCACTGAAGCTTTCTTT. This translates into CASSETGAMGTEAFF.

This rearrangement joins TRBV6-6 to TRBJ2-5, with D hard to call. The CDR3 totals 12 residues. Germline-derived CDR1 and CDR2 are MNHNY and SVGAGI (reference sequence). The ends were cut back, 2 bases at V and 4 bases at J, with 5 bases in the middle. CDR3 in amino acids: CASSYPRETQYF. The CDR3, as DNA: TGTGCCAGCAGTTACCCTCGAGAGACCCAGTACTTC.

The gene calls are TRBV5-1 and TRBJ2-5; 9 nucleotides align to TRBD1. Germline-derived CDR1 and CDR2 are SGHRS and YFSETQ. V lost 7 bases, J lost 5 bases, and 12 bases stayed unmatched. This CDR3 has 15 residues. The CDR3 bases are TGCGCCAGCCGGGACAGGGCTCGAAACTTCGAGACCCAGTACTTC. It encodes CASRDRARNFETQYF.

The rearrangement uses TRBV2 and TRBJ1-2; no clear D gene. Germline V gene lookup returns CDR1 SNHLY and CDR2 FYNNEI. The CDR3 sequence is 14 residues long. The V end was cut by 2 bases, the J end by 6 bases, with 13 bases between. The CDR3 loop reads CASSELGTSDGYTF. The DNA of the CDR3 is TGTGCCAGCAGTGAATTGGGAACTAGCGATGGCTACACCTTC.